The 28 T cell receptor beta chains given below trace back to one sample, sequenced in a study of cytomegalovirus exposure and HLA in healthy donors (dated by TCRdb to the late 2010s). Library construction relied on the immunoSEQ multiplex PCR assay. For the multiplex PCR, a mixture combining 60 forward primers for TCR Vbeta segments and 13 reverse primers for TCR Jbeta segments was used. The clones in this table, taken by TCRdb from immuneACCESS, are in-frame only. Not every clone is retained; where verified, under half of the shortfall comes from an unresolved V gene, and the cause of the rest is unknown. The sample table shows 150,000 to 200,000 clones, and about four fifths are seen once. 0.2% to 0.3% of the sample goes to the ten largest clones. Material for sequencing was PBMCs. The receptors here all came from a boy aged 5 to 17 in good health and CMV-seronegative.

The rearrangement joins TRBV5-1 to TRBJ1-1, with D hard to call. This CDR3 is 14 amino acids long. The germline gives CDR1 SGHRS, CDR2 YFSETQ. Trimming pared 0 bases from V and 1 base from J, leaving 7 bases between. Written as DNA, the CDR3 is TGCGCCAGCAGCTTGGTCCGGGGGAACACTGAAGCTTTCTTT. Translated: CASSLVRGNTEAFF.

The rearrangement links TRBV2 to TRBJ1-4, with D possibly matching TRBD1 (6 bases). CDR1 is SNHLY, CDR2 FYNNEI, per germline. The CDR3 length is 14 residues. V lost 8 bases, J lost 7 bases, and 17 bases lay in between. DNA of the CDR3: TGTGCCAGCTCAGCGGGGGCAGGGAGTGAAAAACTGTTTTTT. This translates into CASSAGAGSEKLFF. The whole variable domain, remainder taken from reference TRBV2 and TRBJ1-4, is EPEVTQTPSHQVTQMGQEVILRCVPISNHLYFYWYRQILGQKVEFLVSFYNNEISEKSEIFDDQFSVERPDGSNFTLKIRSTKLEDSAMYFCASSAGAGSEKLFFGSGTQLSVL.

The rearrangement joins TRBV6-4 to TRBJ1-2; D is perhaps TRBD1 (6 bases). This CDR3 spans 15 amino acids. Trimming left V 3 bases short and J 5 bases short, with 16 bases between. Germline lookup yields CDR1 MRHNA and CDR2 SNTAGT. CDR3 amino acids: CASSDGGVGEYGYTF. CDR3 DNA: TGTGCCAGCAGTGATGGGGGCGTAGGGGAATATGGCTACACCTTC.

This clone was seen only a few times. The rearrangement uses TRBV5-6 and TRBJ2-1; 7 positions agree with TRBD2. Losses at the gene ends were 2 bases for V and 2 bases for J; bases not matched to a gene: 4. CDR1 is SGHDT, CDR2 YYEEEE, per germline. The CDR3 loop spans 15 amino acids. CDR3 sequence: CASSFGTTAYNEQFF. CDR3 in DNA: TGTGCCAGCAGCTTCGGGACTACAGCCTACAATGAGCAGTTCTTC.

This clone was picked up a small number of times. V and J are TRBV27 and TRBJ1-1, with TRBD1 as a possible D gene (6 bases). The CDR3 runs to 11 residues. The germline V and J ends were trimmed by 8 bases and 10 bases, with 14 bases remaining between them. Per germline, CDR1 MNHEY and CDR2 SMNVEV (reference sequence). The CDR3 bases are TGTGCCAGCGGATACAGGGATCGAGCTTTCTTT. Translation: CASGYRDRAFF.

The CDR3 DNA sequence: TGTGCCAGCAGTGAGAGTTACGAGCAGTACTTC. Its translation: CASSESYEQYF. This sequence joins TRBV6-1 and TRBJ2-7; no definite D call. Deletions cut 3 bases from V and 4 bases from J, with 4 bases between. This CDR3 comprises 11 residues. Germline values: CDR1 MNHNS, CDR2 SASEGT.

The V gene is TRBV6-1, the J gene TRBJ2-1, with TRBD1 identical over 7 bases. V lost 7 bases to trimming and J lost 9 bases; unmatched junction nucleotides: 6. CDR3 size: 12 residues. Germline CDR1 is MNHNS and CDR2 is SASEGT. The CDR3 here is CASNRGMSEQFF. CDR3 sequence (DNA): TGTGCCAGCAACAGGGGTATGAGTGAGCAGTTCTTC.

This clone occurred a few times. The gene calls are TRBV4-3 and TRBJ2-7; D is undetermined. The CDR3 has 15 residues. From germline, CDR1 is LGHNA and CDR2 YSLEER. With 0 bases removed from V and 0 bases from J, the gap between germline ends came to 9 bases. The CDR3 is CASSQDMSSSYEQYF. The CDR3, as DNA: TGCGCCAGCAGCCAAGATATGTCTAGCTCCTACGAGCAGTACTTC.

The table lists this clone with a few counts. The V gene is TRBV10-3, the J gene TRBJ2-4; possibly TRBD2 for D (6 bases). Germline CDR1 is ENHRY and CDR2 is SYGVKD. V lost 3 bases, J lost 8 bases, and 14 bases lay in between. This CDR3 is 14 amino acids long. The CDR3 sequence: CAISEEAGKHIQYF. The CDR3 DNA is TGTGCCATCAGTGAAGAGGCGGGGAAACACATTCAGTACTTC.

This clone was observed once. This chain uses TRBV2 with TRBJ1-2; the D is unclear. V lost 2 bases and J lost 2, with 3 bases in between. Germline V gene lookup returns CDR1 SNHLY and CDR2 FYNNEI. The CDR3 totals 12 residues. The CDR3 is CASSESNYGYTF. The CDR3 nucleotides are TGTGCCAGCAGTGAATCAAACTATGGCTACACCTTC.

The V call is TRBV6-5, the J call TRBJ1-2, with D tentatively TRBD1 (6 bases). CDR1 and CDR2 (germline): MNHEY, SVGAGI. Trimming stripped 5 bases from V and 8 bases from J, with 12 bases between. This CDR3 comprises 12 residues. CDR3 protein: CASSRHREGYTF. CDR3 sequence (DNA): TGTGCCAGCAGTCGACACAGGGAAGGCTACACCTTC.

CDR3 in amino acids: CASWDRRRVLNTEAFF. The CDR3 coding sequence is TGTGCCAGTTGGGACAGGCGCAGGGTACTGAACACTGAAGCTTTCTTT. The chain carries TRBV19 and TRBJ1-1, with 8 bases lining up with TRBD1. CDR1 and CDR2 from the germline V gene are LNHDA and SQIVND (reference sequence). The CDR3 consists of 16 residues. V lost 8 bases, J lost 0 bases, and 11 bases stayed unmatched.

The DNA of the CDR3 is TGTGCCAGCAGCTTGTTGGGGGGATATGGCTACACCTTC. This codes for CASSLLGGYGYTF. This chain connects TRBV5-6 to TRBJ1-2, with a weak D call TRBD1 (5 bases). V was trimmed by 1 base and J by 5 bases, leaving 9 bases between them. Germline CDR1 SGHDT, CDR2 YYEEEE. This CDR3 is built from 13 residues.

J is TRBJ1-1 and V is TRBV30; 8 bases are a match to TRBD1. Germline V gene lookup returns CDR1 GTSNPN and CDR2 SVGIG (reference sequence). Trimming removed 4 bases from V and 0 bases from J; junction bases left unmatched: 1. This CDR3 has 13 amino acids. The CDR3 DNA is TGTGCCTGGAAACAGGGGGTGAACACTGAAGCTTTCTTT. It is translated as CAWKQGVNTEAFF. Combining the CDR3 with reference TRBV30 and TRBJ1-1 gives the whole variable domain SQTIHQWPATLVQPVGSPLSLECTVEGTSNPNLYWYRQAAGRGLQLLFYSVGIGQISSEVPQNLSASRPQDRQFILSSKKLLLSDSGFYLCAWKQGVNTEAFFGQGTRLTVV.

This clone was seen just once. The chain carries TRBV27 and TRBJ2-1; 12 bases map to TRBD2. V lost 5 bases and J lost 8; bases outside the gene matches: 10. From germline, CDR1 is MNHEY and CDR2 SMNVEV (reference sequence). This CDR3 comprises 16 residues. CDR3 sequence (DNA): TGTGCCAGCAGTAGCGGACTAGCGGGGACTTTAGATGAGCAGTTCTTC. Amino acid sequence: CASSSGLAGTLDEQFF.

V usage is TRBV27 and J usage is TRBJ1-2; TRBD1 agrees at 8 bases. The junction had 8 bases not matched to a gene; V was cut back by 7 bases and J by 4 bases. The germline V gene encodes CDR1 MNHEY and CDR2 SMNVEV (reference sequence). The CDR3 has 14 amino acids. The CDR3 nucleotides are TGTGCCAGCATGGGGACAGGTGGACCCTATGGCTACACCTTC. It encodes CASMGTGGPYGYTF.

V is TRBV2 and J is TRBJ1-4; possibly TRBD1 for D (5 bases). CDR1 SNHLY and CDR2 FYNNEI come from the germline V gene. This CDR3 has 15 residues. Trimming left V 6 bases short and J 0 bases short, with 11 bases between. The CDR3 DNA is TGTGCCAGCAGGGGGCAGATTGCAACTAATGAAAAACTGTTTTTT. Translated, it gives CASRGQIATNEKLFF.

This clone has only a few counts. The gene calls are TRBV29-1 and TRBJ1-2, with D possibly matching TRBD1 (6 bases). The CDR3 totals 13 residues. Between the trimmed V and J ends, which lost 7 bases and 8 bases, there was a span of 20 bases. Germline values: CDR1 SQVTM, CDR2 ANQGSEA. CDR3 loop: CSAPSGAARGYTF. The CDR3 DNA follows: TGCAGCGCCCCCTCAGGGGCCGCCAGGGGCTACACCTTC. Together with reference TRBV29-1 and TRBJ1-2, the CDR3 gives the full variable domain: SAVISQKPSRDICQRGTSLTIQCQVDSQVTMMFWYRQQPGQSLTLIATANQGSEATYESGFVIDKFPISRPNLTFSTLTVSNMSPEDSSIYLCSAPSGAARGYTFGSGTRLTVV.

This clone showed up just a few times. The chain joins TRBV29-1 to TRBJ2-7, with D possibly TRBD2 on 6 matching bases. From germline, CDR1 is SQVTM and CDR2 ANQGSEA. CDR3 length equals 12 residues. Trimming took off 7 bases at V and 3 bases at J, with 13 bases between the two ends. Here the CDR3 reads CSGGETIYEQYF. The CDR3, as DNA: TGCAGCGGCGGGGAGACAATCTACGAGCAGTACTTC.

A remark on this clone: One end of the junction varies from germline; a read error may be responsible. The chain employs TRBV7-7 and TRBJ2-1, with 10 positions matching TRBD2. Germline V CDR1 and CDR2: SSHAT, FNYEAQ (reference sequence). This CDR3 spans 15 amino acids. For the CDR3, the DNA is TGTGCTAGCAGTAAGCGGGAGGGCCTAAGGAATGAGCAGTTCTTC. Amino acids: CASSKREGLRNEQFF.

This chain links TRBV4-3 with TRBJ2-1; D is undetermined. Trimming removed 2 bases at V and 4 bases at J, with 12 bases between. From germline, CDR1 is LGHNA and CDR2 YSLEER. The CDR3 runs to 15 residues. The CDR3 region is CASSQFPRGYNEQFF. The CDR3 bases are TGCGCCAGCAGCCAATTCCCCCGAGGATACAATGAGCAGTTCTTC.

The V and J genes are TRBV29-1 and TRBJ1-1; D is possibly TRBD1 (5 bases). The CDR3 runs 13 residues. Germline values: CDR1 SQVTM, CDR2 ANQGSEA. The V gene lost 7 bases and the J gene lost 4 bases, with 16 bases spanning the gap. CDR3 DNA sequence: TGCAGCGCCCCCGGCAGGGCGAGCACTGAAGCTTTCTTT. This sequence encodes CSAPGRASTEAFF.

The genes are TRBV9 and TRBJ2-5; 11 bases are a match to TRBD1. This CDR3 region has 13 residues. Unmatched junction bases numbered 0, after V lost 3 bases and J lost 5 bases. CDR1 and CDR2 (germline): SGDLS, YYNGEE. This CDR3 is CASSGDRGETQYF. CDR3 DNA: TGTGCCAGCAGCGGGGACAGGGGGGAGACCCAGTACTTC.

J is TRBJ2-1 and V is TRBV27; 11 nucleotides line up with TRBD2. Germline CDR1 MNHEY, CDR2 SMNVEV (reference sequence). V was pared by 5 bases and J by 4 bases, with 13 bases of the junction left unmatched. The CDR3 consists of 18 residues. CDR3 protein: CASSKGGSGRGIYNEQFF. In DNA, the CDR3 is TGTGCCAGCAGTAAGGGGGGTAGCGGGAGGGGTATTTACAATGAGCAGTTCTTC.

A remark on this clone: The same CDR3 is also encoded by other DNA sequences in this sample. The chain uses TRBV9 and TRBJ1-3; D perhaps matches TRBD1 (5 bases). Germline loops: CDR1 SGDLS, CDR2 YYNGEE. CDR3 length: 15 amino acids. Between the trimmed V and J ends, which lost 2 bases and 0 bases, there was a span of 9 bases. CDR3 sequence (DNA): TGTGCCAGCAGCGTTACAGGTAGCTCTGGAAACACCATATATTTT. This gives the protein CASSVTGSSGNTIYF. The full variable domain, with the rest looked up from reference TRBV9 and TRBJ1-3, is DSGVTQTPKHLITATGQRVTLRCSPRSGDLSVYWYQQSLDQGLQFLIQYYNGEERAKGNILERFSAQQFPDLHSELNLSSLELGDSALYFCASSVTGSSGNTIYFGEGSWLTVV.

The chain is built from TRBV7-9 and TRBJ1-1; 8 bases agree with TRBD1. The CDR3 spans 17 residues. CDR1 SEHNR and CDR2 FQNEAQ come from the germline V gene (reference sequence). V gave up 5 bases and J gave up 1 base; unmatched junction bases: 12. The CDR3 loop reads CASSDGTGLASNTEAFF. The DNA of the CDR3 is TGTGCCAGCAGCGATGGGACAGGCCTCGCTTCGAACACTGAAGCTTTCTTT.

The V call is TRBV29-1, the J call TRBJ2-1; 10 positions match TRBD2. Per germline, CDR1 SQVTM and CDR2 ANQGSEA. The CDR3 runs 13 residues. The V gene end was trimmed by 4 bases and the J gene end by 7 bases; junction bases not matched to a gene: 4. As DNA, the CDR3 is TGCAGCGTTGCTAGCGGGAGAGCGAATGAGCAGTTCTTC. Translation: CSVASGRANEQFF.

CDR3 region: CASSLTGVGYTF. For the CDR3, the DNA is TGTGCCAGCAGCCTCACGGGAGTGGGCTACACCTTC. The chain carries TRBV6-5 and TRBJ1-2; no clear D. In germline, CDR1 is MNHEY, CDR2 SVGAGI. Trimming cost V 6 bases and J 8 bases, with 13 bases left between them. CDR3 length: 12 residues.